Sequencing of this T cell receptor beta chain was carried out in a study of Tregs in tolerant kidney transplant recipients. Clones were sequenced by immunoSEQ multiplex PCR, and TCRdb holds only the in-frame ones, with some missing. The data show under 100,000 clones, around nine tenths seen once. V shed 7 bases, J shed 2 bases, and the junction held 4 bases outside the gene matches. CDR3 length: 13 residues. Germline V gene lookup returns CDR1 SNHLY and CDR2 FYNNEI. Concerning this clone itself: What it recognizes is unknown.

Thawed PBMCs were FACS-sorted into unstimulated CD4+CD25+CD127- regulatory T cells, CD4+CD25- non-regulatory cells, CD4 and CD8 cells. Study findings and constraints: Tregs expanded with activated donor B cells seemed most donor-specific.

This receptor was taken from a human donor in good health. The chain uses TRBV2 and TRBJ2-5, with 7 bases aligning to TRBD2. The sequencing input was CD8+ T cells from blood. The CDR3 protein is CASIRGVQETQYF. The CDR3 DNA reads TGTGCCAGCATCCGGGGGGTTCAAGAGACCCAGTACTTC. Complete variable domain (other parts from reference TRBV2 and TRBJ2-5): EPEVTQTPSHQVTQMGQEVILRCVPISNHLYFYWYRQILGQKVEFLVSFYNNEISEKSEIFDDQFSVERPDGSNFTLKIRSTKLEDSAMYFCASIRGVQETQYFGPGTRLLVL.